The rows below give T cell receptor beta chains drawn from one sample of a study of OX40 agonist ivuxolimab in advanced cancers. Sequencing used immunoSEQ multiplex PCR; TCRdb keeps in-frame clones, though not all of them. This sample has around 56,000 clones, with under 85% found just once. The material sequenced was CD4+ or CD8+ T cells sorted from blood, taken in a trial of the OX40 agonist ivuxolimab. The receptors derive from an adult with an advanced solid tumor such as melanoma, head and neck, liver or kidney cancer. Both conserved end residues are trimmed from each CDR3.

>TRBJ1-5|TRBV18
ASSSLGSNQPQH
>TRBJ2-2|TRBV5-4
ASSPGQGLTGELF
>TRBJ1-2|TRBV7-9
ASSLAAHPT
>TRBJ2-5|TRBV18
ASSLSRVGETQY
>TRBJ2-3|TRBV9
ASSARQGGEYTQY
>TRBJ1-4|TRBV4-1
ASSRTLSGGDPVANEKLF
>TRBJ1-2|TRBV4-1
ASSHQTTGARNYGYT
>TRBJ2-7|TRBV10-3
AISESTGTYEQY
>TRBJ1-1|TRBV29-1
SVGFRGHTEAF
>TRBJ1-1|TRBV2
ASSGLNTEAF
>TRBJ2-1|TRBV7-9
ASSGGPGPYNEQF
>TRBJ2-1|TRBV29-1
SVGQGAGNEQF
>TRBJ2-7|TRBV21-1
ASSKDRTDSYEQY
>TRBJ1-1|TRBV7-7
ASSLVVPGRNTEAF
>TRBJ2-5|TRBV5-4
ASSSPGLAGETQY
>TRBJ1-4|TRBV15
ATSSGGTGRFSNEKLF
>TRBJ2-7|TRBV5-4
ASSLSVGPRGDEQY
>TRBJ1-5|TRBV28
ASSLWDTDNQPQH
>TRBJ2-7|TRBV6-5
ASRTSSGSFSEQY
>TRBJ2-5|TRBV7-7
ASSATGIYQETQY
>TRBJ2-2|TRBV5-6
ASSILAGEITGELF
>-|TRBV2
ASSNQGGEQY
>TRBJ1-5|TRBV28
ASSPNQPQH
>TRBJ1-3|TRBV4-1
ASSQRAGQGFTIY
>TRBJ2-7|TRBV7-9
ASSLGRTGVYEQY
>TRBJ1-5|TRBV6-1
ASRRTGGDQPQH
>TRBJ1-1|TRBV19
ASTPGGSAEAF
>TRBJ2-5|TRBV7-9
ASSLLGDGETQY
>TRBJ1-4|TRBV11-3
ASSFQQLIHANEKLF
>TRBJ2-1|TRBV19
ASSIRGSYNEQF
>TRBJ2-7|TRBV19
ASSRSPPELEQY
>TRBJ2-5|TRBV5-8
ASSFYREETQY
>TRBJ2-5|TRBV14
ASSQEGMIRRETQY
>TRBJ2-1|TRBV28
ASTPGASSYNEQF
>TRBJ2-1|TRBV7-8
ASSLALSGAGNEQF
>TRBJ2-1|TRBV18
ASSHRRDRDNEQF
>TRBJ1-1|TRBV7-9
ASSLRQPGSSEAF
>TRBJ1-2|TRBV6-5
ASREGTGGSYGYT
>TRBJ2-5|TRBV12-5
ASSSREGETQY
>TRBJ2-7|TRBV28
ASSRGGPGHEQY
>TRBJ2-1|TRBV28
ASSFPPSGNYNEQF
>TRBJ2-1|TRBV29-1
SVGSPPPGEQF
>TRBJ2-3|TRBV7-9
ASSLGGRSADTQY